The source of this TCR beta chain is a study of blood T cells in healthy people across ages. For the second PCR, which ran for roughly 7 to 11 cycles, a sample-barcoded 5' primer and a J-beta primer mix were used. TCRdb processed the 5' RACE reads anew with MiXCR; each CDR3 protein has one entry. The repertoire has fewer than 2,000,000 distinct CDR3 sequences, 30% to 40% of them found once; the top ten carry roughly 23%. Study outcomes and limitations: Diversity of TCR beta per million T cells declined in a roughly linear way with age.

Donors ranged from about 6 to 90 years old and were healthy Caucasians in Russia. In regard to this clonotype: Its antigen remains unidentified. This could be a read error, since a much larger clone is one nucleotide away.

This TCR was recovered from a human donor in good health. Sequenced input: blood.

This CDR3 reads CAGSQGDTQYF. CDR3 sequence (DNA): TGCGCCGGCAGCCAAGGAGATACGCAGTATTTT. The chain couples TRBV4-3 to TRBJ2-3; no firm D call. This CDR3 is built from 11 residues. Germline values: CDR1 LGHNA, CDR2 YSLEER.